This entry lists 30 T cell receptor beta chains sequenced from one sample in a study of cytomegalovirus exposure and HLA in healthy donors. The PCR had 60 Vbeta and 13 Jbeta primers. Assay used: immunoSEQ multiplex PCR; TCRdb lists only in-frame clones, some missing. The sample has about 230,000 clones, about 83% seen once. The sequenced material came from PBMCs. These TCRs come from a human donor in good health.

The J gene is TRBJ2-7, the V gene TRBV18; 7 nucleotides line up with TRBD2. CDR1 and CDR2 from the germline V gene are KGHSH and LQKENI. V was clipped by 3 bases and J by 5 bases; unmatched bases: 1. This CDR3 spans 12 amino acids. The CDR3 nucleotides are TGTGCCAGCTCACCTCGGGGGGACGAGCAGTACTTC. Its translation: CASSPRGDEQYF.

This rearrangement joins TRBV30 to TRBJ2-7; the match to TRBD2 covers 9 bases. V shed 5 bases and J 2 bases; nucleotides not matched to a gene: 4. The CDR3 has 13 amino acids. Germline V lookup: CDR1 GTSNPN, CDR2 SVGIG (reference sequence). The chain's CDR3 is CAWGLAPTYEQYF. In DNA, the CDR3 is TGTGCCTGGGGACTAGCGCCCACCTACGAGCAGTACTTC.

The CDR3 DNA reads TGCGCCAGCAGCCAAGCCAGGGACTACAGTCGGCAGTTCTTC. Protein product: CASSQARDYSRQFF. The gene calls are TRBV4-1 and TRBJ2-1; 7 nucleotides agree with TRBD2. Germline V gene lookup returns CDR1 MGHRA and CDR2 YSYEKL. CDR3 length: 14 amino acids. Trimming removed 1 base from V and 12 bases from J; junction bases left unmatched: 9.

This rearrangement joins TRBV30 to TRBJ1-1; D is undetermined. Germline-derived CDR1 and CDR2 are GTSNPN and SVGIG (reference sequence). V was shortened by 3 bases and J by 4 bases, with 9 bases between the two germline ends. The CDR3 has 12 amino acids. The CDR3, as DNA: TGTGCCTGGAGCAGGATAGTCACTGAAGCTTTCTTT. Translation gives CAWSRIVTEAFF.

This sequence joins TRBV11-2 and TRBJ2-5, with D uncertain. Germline loops: CDR1 SGHAT, CDR2 FQNNGV. Trimming took off 1 base at V and 5 bases at J, with 8 bases between the two ends. There are 13 residues in the CDR3. The CDR3 DNA sequence: TGTGCCAGCAGCTTAGTTCTGGAGGAGACCCAGTACTTC. It encodes CASSLVLEETQYF.

The chain is built from TRBV15 and TRBJ1-1, with 11 bases that match TRBD1. The length of the CDR3 is 16 residues. J was trimmed by 8 bases and V by 3 bases; bases with no gene match: 11. Germline CDR1 and CDR2: LNHNV and YYDKDF (reference sequence). Written as DNA, the CDR3 is TGTGCCACCAGCAGTGAACGGGACAGGGGGAGGGTAGAAGCTTTCTTT. Translating it yields CATSSERDRGRVEAFF.

This clone was recorded a few times. The genes are TRBV6-5 and TRBJ2-7; 8 bases are a match to TRBD2. V shed 5 bases and J 4 bases; nucleotides not matched to a gene: 7. The CDR3 is 14 residues long. Germline V gives CDR1 MNHEY, CDR2 SVGAGI. The CDR3 DNA reads TGTGCCAGCAGTAGCGGGAGTTTCCTTTACGAGCAGTACTTC. Translated: CASSSGSFLYEQYF.

V and J are TRBV25-1 and TRBJ2-4; D might be TRBD2 (6 bases). Germline CDR1 MGHDK, CDR2 SYGVNS. The CDR3 spans 15 residues. Trimming removed 3 bases from V and 8 bases from J, with 17 bases in between. The CDR3 nucleotides are TGTGCCAGCAGTGAGGGCAGCCTGGGAGGCGACATTCAGTACTTC. Its protein product is CASSEGSLGGDIQYF.

The chain has TRBV13 and TRBJ1-3; tentatively, D is TRBD1 (6 bases). Trimming removed 5 bases from V and 1 base from J, with 15 bases in between. The CDR3 runs to 16 residues. CDR1 and CDR2 (germline): PRHDT, FYEKMQ (reference sequence). The CDR3 is CASSTHRDRSGNTIYF. In DNA form, the CDR3 reads TGTGCCAGCAGCACCCACAGGGATCGATCTGGAAACACCATATATTTT.

CDR3 in DNA: TGTGCCAGCAGCCCCGGGGACAGGGTGACGGGAGCTTTCTTT. Protein product: CASSPGDRVTGAFF. The J gene is TRBJ1-1, the V gene TRBV9; the match to TRBD1 covers 9 bases. The germline gives CDR1 SGDLS, CDR2 YYNGEE. V lost 4 bases, J lost 10 bases, and 11 bases stayed unmatched. The CDR3 has 14 residues.

V and J are TRBV19 and TRBJ2-1, with no clear D. Between the trimmed V and J ends, which lost 10 bases and 9 bases, there was a span of 25 bases. Germline assignment: CDR1 LNHDA and CDR2 SQIVND (reference sequence). The length of the CDR3 is 15 residues. Here the CDR3 reads CATTDRNYEVGEQFF. CDR3 in DNA: TGTGCCACTACCGACCGGAACTACGAGGTCGGTGAGCAGTTCTTC.

The rearrangement joins TRBV6-1 to TRBJ2-7; 10 nucleotides align to TRBD1. Germline V gives CDR1 MNHNS, CDR2 SASEGT. The CDR3 is 16 amino acids. V shed 0 bases, J shed 3 bases, and the junction held 5 bases outside the gene matches. The CDR3 reads CASSEAGGTGVYEQYF. The DNA of the CDR3 is TGTGCCAGCAGTGAAGCGGGTGGGACAGGGGTCTACGAGCAGTACTTC.

This chain joins TRBV25-1 and TRBJ2-7, with 7 bases that match TRBD2. CDR1 and CDR2 from the germline V gene are MGHDK and SYGVNS. The junction had 9 bases not matched to a gene; V was cut back by 1 base and J by 3 bases. The CDR3 sequence is 16 residues long. The CDR3 sequence: CASSEWRGSRDYEQYF. The CDR3 DNA reads as TGTGCCAGCAGTGAATGGCGGGGGTCCCGGGACTACGAGCAGTACTTC.

The J gene is TRBJ2-5, the V gene TRBV27; 7 bases line up with TRBD1. V was pared by 5 bases and J by 0 bases, with 9 bases of the junction left unmatched. Per the germline V gene, CDR1 is MNHEY and CDR2 is SMNVEV (reference sequence). The CDR3 covers 16 residues. The CDR3 nucleotides are TGTGCCAGCAGTCCGCGTGGAAGGGGGCACCAAGAGACCCAGTACTTC. It specifies CASSPRGRGHQETQYF.

The chain links TRBV2 to TRBJ2-3, with D possibly matching TRBD2 (6 bases). Between the trimmed V and J ends, which lost 8 bases and 2 bases, there was a span of 14 bases. The CDR3 has 14 residues. Germline V gives CDR1 SNHLY, CDR2 FYNNEI. The CDR3 is CASSFSGLTDTQYF. DNA of the CDR3: TGTGCCAGCTCCTTTAGCGGACTCACAGATACGCAGTATTTT.

A note on this clone: Other nucleotide sequences in the sample specify the same CDR3. The chain recombines TRBV5-1 with TRBJ1-1; D uncertain. There are 13 residues in the CDR3. The germline gives CDR1 SGHRS, CDR2 YFSETQ. V was clipped by 0 bases and J by 1 base, with 4 bases between them. The CDR3: CASSLAGNTEAFF. The CDR3, as DNA: TGCGCCAGCAGCTTGGCAGGGAACACTGAAGCTTTCTTT.

The V and J genes are TRBV7-9 and TRBJ2-7; unclear D gene. Germline-derived CDR1 and CDR2 are SEHNR and FQNEAQ (reference sequence). This CDR3 contains 13 residues. The V end lost 0 bases, the J end lost 7 bases, and 10 bases lay between the germline ends. This chain's CDR3 is CASSLAGLPEQYF. The CDR3 nucleotides read TGTGCCAGCAGCTTAGCGGGCTTACCGGAGCAGTACTTC.

This clone was seen only once. The chain combines TRBV9 with TRBJ2-5, with 10 bases that match TRBD2. Trimming at V came to 0 bases and at J to 4 bases, leaving 12 bases not matched to a gene. Germline V gene data show CDR1 as SGDLS and CDR2 as YYNGEE. The CDR3 length is 18 residues. CDR3 residues: CASSVARGSGRMGETQYF. Written as DNA, the CDR3 is TGTGCCAGCAGCGTAGCGCGGGGTAGCGGGAGGATGGGAGAGACCCAGTACTTC.

The chain links TRBV4-3 to TRBJ1-2; D is unclear. This CDR3 contains 16 residues. CDR1 and CDR2 from the germline V gene are LGHNA and YSLEER. Trimming removed 0 bases from V and 4 bases from J, with 15 bases in between. CDR3 region: CASSQDYSGVGYGYTF. CDR3 nucleotides: TGCGCCAGCAGCCAAGATTATTCCGGGGTTGGCTATGGCTACACCTTC.

This chain connects TRBV19 to TRBJ2-5; 12 nucleotides line up with TRBD2. This CDR3 comprises 15 residues. Germline-derived CDR1 and CDR2 are LNHDA and SQIVND (reference sequence). J was trimmed by 5 bases and V by 3 bases; bases with no gene match: 4. The CDR3 DNA sequence: TGTGCCAGTAGTATCTTGACTAGCGGGAGTGAGACCCAGTACTTC. Its protein is CASSILTSGSETQYF.

This chain joins TRBV7-9 and TRBJ2-3; the D gene is possibly TRBD1 (6 bases). V dropped 4 bases and J dropped 3 bases, with 17 bases sitting between them. Germline assignment: CDR1 SEHNR and CDR2 FQNEAQ (reference sequence). The CDR3 has 16 amino acids. The CDR3 sequence: CASSYTGSRLTDTQYF. In DNA, the CDR3 is TGTGCCAGCAGCTATACAGGGTCGAGGTTGACAGATACGCAGTATTTT.

V is TRBV7-2 and J is TRBJ2-7; D call uncertain. Per germline, CDR1 SGHTA and CDR2 FQGNSA. The CDR3 extends over 15 amino acids. V lost 6 bases and J lost 0, with 15 bases in between. For the CDR3, the DNA is TGTGCCAGCAGGCCCACAATGGCTGTCTCCTACGAGCAGTACTTC. Amino acid sequence: CASRPTMAVSYEQYF.

The rearrangement uses TRBV4-1 and TRBJ1-2; 7 bases are shared with TRBD1. V trimming: 0 bases; J trimming: 3 bases; junction bases outside the gene matches: 7. The germline V gene has CDR1 MGHRA and CDR2 YSYEKL. This CDR3 region has 16 residues. CDR3 loop: CASSQEPGQAHYGYTF. The DNA for the CDR3 is TGCGCCAGCAGCCAAGAACCTGGACAGGCACACTATGGCTACACCTTC.

The chain carries TRBV30 and TRBJ2-3; TRBD2 matches at 8 bases. The germline CDR1 and CDR2 sequences are GTSNPN and SVGIG (reference sequence). Germline trimming cut 0 bases from V and 0 bases from J; bases unmatched to any gene: 8. There are 17 residues in the CDR3. This CDR3 reads CAWSVGSSGDSTDTQYF. The CDR3 DNA reads TGTGCCTGGAGTGTAGGTAGTAGCGGGGATAGCACAGATACGCAGTATTTT.

The chain joins TRBV7-8 to TRBJ2-5; TRBD2 matches 11 bases. V shed 3 bases and J 0 bases; nucleotides not matched to a gene: 3. In germline, CDR1 is SGHVS, CDR2 FQNEAQ. CDR3 length equals 16 residues. CDR3 loop: CASSFRTSGYQETQYF. The DNA of the CDR3 is TGTGCCAGCAGCTTCCGGACTAGCGGGTACCAAGAGACCCAGTACTTC.

This chain joins TRBV7-6 and TRBJ1-3, with 8 bases matching TRBD1. The V and J ends lost 5 bases and 0 bases, in that order; junction bases with no gene match: 12. Looked up from germline, CDR1 is SGHVS and CDR2 is FNYEAQ. The CDR3 consists of 18 residues. The CDR3 sequence: CASSRRGQASLSGNTIYF. In DNA, the CDR3 is TGTGCCAGCAGCCGAAGGGGACAGGCATCTCTCTCTGGAAACACCATATATTTT.

The V gene is TRBV4-3, the J gene TRBJ2-2; 8 bases agree with TRBD2. With V trimmed by 2 bases and J by 7 bases, 6 bases remained unmatched. This CDR3 region has 15 residues. Germline V gene lookup returns CDR1 LGHNA and CDR2 YSLEER. The CDR3 coding sequence is TGCGCCAGCAGCCAACCGGGGGGGGTTGGCGGGGAGCTGTTTTTT. Protein product: CASSQPGGVGGELFF.

This sequence joins TRBV6-6 and TRBJ2-1, with 13 positions matching TRBD2. The CDR3 covers 15 residues. The germline V gene encodes CDR1 MNHNY and CDR2 SVGAGI (reference sequence). V lost 6 bases and J lost 8; bases outside the gene matches: 7. The CDR3 is CASRPGLAGDDEQFF. CDR3 DNA sequence: TGTGCCAGCAGACCCGGACTAGCGGGAGATGATGAGCAGTTCTTC.

This clone came up a few times. Here the CDR3 reads CASGAVSYNEQFF. In nucleotides, the CDR3 is TGTGCCAGCGGAGCCGTCTCCTACAATGAGCAGTTCTTC. The genes are TRBV28 and TRBJ2-1, with D uncertain. Germline values: CDR1 MDHEN, CDR2 SYDVKM. The CDR3 is 13 residues long. V was shortened by 8 bases and J by 0 bases, with 8 bases between the two germline ends.

This clone was counted a single time. V usage is TRBV6-5 and J usage is TRBJ1-1; 8 nucleotides align to TRBD1. Germline CDR1 MNHEY, CDR2 SVGAGI. CDR3 length: 13 residues. With V trimmed by 0 bases and J by 10 bases, 4 bases remained unmatched. CDR3 in DNA: TGTGCCAGCAGTTACTCGGACAGGGCATCAGCTTTCTTT. Translation gives CASSYSDRASAFF.